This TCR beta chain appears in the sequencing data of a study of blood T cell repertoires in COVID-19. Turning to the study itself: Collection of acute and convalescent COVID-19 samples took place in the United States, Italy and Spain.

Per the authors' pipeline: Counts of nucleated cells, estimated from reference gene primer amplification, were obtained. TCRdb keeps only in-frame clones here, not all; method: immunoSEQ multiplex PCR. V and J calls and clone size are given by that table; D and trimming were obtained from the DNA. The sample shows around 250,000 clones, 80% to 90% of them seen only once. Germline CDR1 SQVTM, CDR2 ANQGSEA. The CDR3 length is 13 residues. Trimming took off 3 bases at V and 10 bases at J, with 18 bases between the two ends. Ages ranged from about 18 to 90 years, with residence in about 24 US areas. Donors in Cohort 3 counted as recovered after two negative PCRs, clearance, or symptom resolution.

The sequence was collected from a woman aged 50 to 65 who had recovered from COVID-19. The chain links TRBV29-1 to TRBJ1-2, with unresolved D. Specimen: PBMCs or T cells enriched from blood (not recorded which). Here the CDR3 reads CSVEHPGELIYTF. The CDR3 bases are TGCAGCGTTGAGCACCCGGGAGAGTTGATCTACACCTTC.